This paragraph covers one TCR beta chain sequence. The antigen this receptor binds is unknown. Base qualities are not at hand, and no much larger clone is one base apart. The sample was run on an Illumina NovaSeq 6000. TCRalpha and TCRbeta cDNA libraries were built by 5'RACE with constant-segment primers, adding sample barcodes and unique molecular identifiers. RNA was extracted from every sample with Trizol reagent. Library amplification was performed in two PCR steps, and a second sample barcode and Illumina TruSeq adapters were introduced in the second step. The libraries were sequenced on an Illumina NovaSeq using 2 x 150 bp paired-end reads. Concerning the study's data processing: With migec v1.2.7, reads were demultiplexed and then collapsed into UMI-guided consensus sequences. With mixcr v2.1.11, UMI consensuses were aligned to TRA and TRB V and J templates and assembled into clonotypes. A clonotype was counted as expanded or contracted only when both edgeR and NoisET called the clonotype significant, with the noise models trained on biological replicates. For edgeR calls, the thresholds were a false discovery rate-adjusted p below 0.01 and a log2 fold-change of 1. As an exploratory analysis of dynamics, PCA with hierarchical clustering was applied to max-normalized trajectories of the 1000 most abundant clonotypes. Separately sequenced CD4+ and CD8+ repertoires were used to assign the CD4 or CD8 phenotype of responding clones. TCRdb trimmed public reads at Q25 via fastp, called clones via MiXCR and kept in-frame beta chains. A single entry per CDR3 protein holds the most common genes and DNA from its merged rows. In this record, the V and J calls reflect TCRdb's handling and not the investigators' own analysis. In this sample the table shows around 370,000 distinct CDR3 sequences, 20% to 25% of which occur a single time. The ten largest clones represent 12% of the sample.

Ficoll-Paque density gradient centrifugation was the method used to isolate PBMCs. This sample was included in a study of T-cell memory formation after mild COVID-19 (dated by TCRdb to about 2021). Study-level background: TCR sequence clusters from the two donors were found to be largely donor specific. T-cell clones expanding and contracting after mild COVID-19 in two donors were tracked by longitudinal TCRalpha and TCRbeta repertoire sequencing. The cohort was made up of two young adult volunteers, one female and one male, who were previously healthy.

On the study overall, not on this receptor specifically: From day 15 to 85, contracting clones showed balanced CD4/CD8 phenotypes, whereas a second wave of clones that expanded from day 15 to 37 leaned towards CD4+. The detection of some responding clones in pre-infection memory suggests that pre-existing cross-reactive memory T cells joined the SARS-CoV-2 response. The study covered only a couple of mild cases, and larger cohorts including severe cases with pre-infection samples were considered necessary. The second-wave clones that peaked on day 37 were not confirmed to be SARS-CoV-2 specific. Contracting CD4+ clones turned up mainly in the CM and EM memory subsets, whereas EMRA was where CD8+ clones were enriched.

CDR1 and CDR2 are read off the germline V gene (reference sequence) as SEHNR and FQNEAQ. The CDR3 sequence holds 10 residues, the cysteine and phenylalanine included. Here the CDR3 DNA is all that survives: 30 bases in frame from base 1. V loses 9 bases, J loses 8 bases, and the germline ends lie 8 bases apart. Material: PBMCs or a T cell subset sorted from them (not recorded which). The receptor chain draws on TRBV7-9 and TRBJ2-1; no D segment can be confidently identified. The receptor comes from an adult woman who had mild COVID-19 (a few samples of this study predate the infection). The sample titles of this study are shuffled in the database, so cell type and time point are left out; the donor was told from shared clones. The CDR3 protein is CASSMDEQFF. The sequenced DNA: TGTGCCAGTAGTATGGATGAGCAGTTCTTC.